One T cell receptor beta chain is described in this entry. This clone was seen only once. Its antigen remains undetermined. It has no much larger one-base neighbor in the sample; base qualities were not kept. Other DNA variants within this sample encode the same CDR3. TCRbeta CDR3 regions were amplified from genomic DNA by means of the immunoSEQ Assay, a bias-controlled multiplex PCR. The paper's data handling went like this. The number of nucleated cells in each sample was estimated by amplification of reference gene primers within the assay. Sequence reads were collapsed and filtered to measure the absolute abundance of every unique TCRbeta CDR3 rearrangement. For each sample, productive Simpson clonality was calculated as the square root of Simpson's diversity index over productive rearrangements. The clones in this table, taken by TCRdb from immuneACCESS, are in-frame only. Not every clone is retained; where verified, under half of the shortfall comes from an unresolved V gene, and the cause of the rest is unknown. The DNA was the basis for D and trimming; V, J and clone size are from that table. Here the sample has some 270,000 clones; around 92% occur a single time. More than 1.5% of the sample is taken by the ten largest.

This record belongs to a study of blood T cell repertoires in COVID-19 (dated by TCRdb to 2018 to 2021). Regarding the complete study: Samples covering the acute and convalescent phases of COVID-19 were provided by collaborators in the United States, Italy and Spain. The sample metadata nearly always contained a de-identified subject ID, COVID-19 status, age in years and sex. The repertoires were made available in a free public database intended to serve as a resource for research on the immune response to SARS-CoV-2. The dataset comprised deeply sampled blood TCRbeta repertoires from subjects exposed to, actively infected with, or recovered from COVID-19. The prospective study material was composed of cDNA or gDNA derived from T cells, B-cell-depleted T cells, or PBMCs. HLA class I and class II types, where available, came from metadata supplied by the sample provider rather than from assay-based typing. Samples were obtained from the ongoing ImmuneRACE study (first 160 participants) and from over 1,000 subjects provided by 6 global collaborators. Findings and caveats that apply to the study as a whole: Clinical and demographic metadata were provided uncurated, with the amount varying by source and participant.

Enrolling through a virtual design, the prospective study's participants ranged in age from roughly 18 to 95 years and lived across about two dozen United States geographic areas. To assign participants to cohorts, the prospective study relied on clinical history that participants themselves reported in a screening survey and a study questionnaire. Recovered participants in ImmuneRACE Cohort 3 were defined by two consecutive negative NP/OP PCR tests, clearance by a healthcare professional, or resolution of symptoms. Mobile phlebotomists in the prospective study collected whole blood, serum and a nasopharyngeal or oropharyngeal swab from every participant. Over a roughly 2-month period, participants in the prospective study had the option of providing additional blood draws and questionnaires. Before DNA extraction, blood samples from the prospective study were shipped at room temperature or frozen.

The germline V gene yields SGHTA for CDR1 and FQGTGA for CDR2. Including cysteine and phenylalanine, the CDR3 has 17 amino acids. The CDR3 DNA has 51 bases and is translated from base 1. From V the trimming removes 2 bases and from J it removes 7 bases, while the gene matches leave 11 bases of the junction unaccounted for. The origin of this receptor is a woman aged 55-70 years who had recovered from COVID-19. Here the chain combines TRBV7-3 and TRBJ2-1; TRBD2 lines up with 10 middle nucleotides. Input material: PBMCs or T cells enriched from blood (not recorded which). CDR3 protein: CASSLPGSGGARNEQFF. The nucleotide sequence is TGTGCCAGCAGCTTACCGGGGAGCGGGGGGGCCAGAAATGAGCAGTTCTTC.